This T cell receptor beta chain was profiled in a study of blood T cell repertoires in COVID-19. As for the study in general: Acute-phase and convalescent COVID-19 samples originated in the United States, Italy and Spain.

In the authors' methods: From reference gene primer amplification, estimates of nucleated cell counts were derived. Sequenced by immunoSEQ multiplex PCR; TCRdb stores in-frame clones only, minus some. V, J and clone size are those of that table, while D and trimming were read from the DNA. The sample shows tens of thousands of clones, 75% to 90% of them seen only once. This TCR was recovered from a human donor in a cohort sampled during active COVID-19. The source material was peripheral blood.

The CDR3 DNA sequence: TGCAGTGCCCCCAGGGGGACTGAAGCTTTCTTT. Protein sequence: CSAPRGTEAFF. V gene TRBV20-1 combines with J gene TRBJ1-1, with 7 bases lining up with TRBD1. The junction had 3 bases not matched to a gene; V was cut back by 6 bases and J by 5 bases. Germline values: CDR1 DFQATT, CDR2 SNEGSKA (reference sequence). The CDR3 is 11 amino acids.